The rows below give T cell receptor beta chains drawn from one sample of a study of beta chain features in type 1 diabetes. The data were produced by immunoSEQ multiplex PCR, yet TCRdb's version contains in-frame clones alone and is incomplete. The sample has about 360,000 clones, over 9.5% seen once. The sequencing input was naive CD4+ T cells from blood. All receptors come from a man younger than 30 in good health. Both conserved end residues are trimmed from each CDR3. Not every row has a clone size; where given, it reads once, few, many or a size class.

abundance,v_gene,CDR3aa
NA,TRBV7-9,ASRSTGGYEQY
NA,TRBV27,ASFGGGLTDTQY
few,TRBV7-2,ASSLEVRGATEAF
NA,TRBV7-2,ASSLGGRTQY
few,TRBV6-6,ASSYSGLAGVNEQF
few,TRBV28,ASSFPQGPNEKLF
NA,TRBV30,AWSVQATEAF
NA,TRBV5-8,ASSFSGVQETQY
few,TRBV9,ASSVALAGAETQY
NA,TRBV29-1,SVEKFGRSGGNTEAF
few,TRBV30,AWNRLAGNTIY
NA,TRBV7-3,ASSLAGGTTDTQY
few,TRBV7-6,ASSLLTGTHVWDTQY
few,TRBV6-5,ASSSQSLGGNQPQH
NA,TRBV6-5,ASSYTAHYEQY
few,TRBV5-4,ASSFGTRYNEQF
few,TRBV4-1,ASSQILRTGYFTDTQY
NA,TRBV7-2,ASSRERGPFSGANVLT
NA,TRBV9,ASSEGLAGEGYNEQF
few,TRBV28,ASTGATNEKLF
few,TRBV5-4,ASSFSSGETQY